The clone carrying this TCR beta chain occurred once. Germline loops: CDR1 MGHRA, CDR2 YSYEKL. CDR3 length: 18 residues. Trimming removed 4 bases from V and 1 base from J, with 19 bases in between. The sample is drawn from a study of shared clonotypes between healthy human individuals. TCRdb's copy holds only in-frame clones and misses some; the assay was immunoSEQ multiplex PCR. The data show over a million clones, 75% to 85% seen once. The V gene is TRBV4-1, the J gene TRBJ2-2; tentative D call: TRBD1 (6 bases). Sequenced: memory CD4+ T cells from PBMCs. Indicated subset: CD45RA-negative fraction. The receptor's source is a man aged 18-30 years in good health. Some clones in this sample may be carry-over from other donors' samples. The CDR3 is CASSRWGVGQLNTGELFF. CDR3 bases: TGCGCCAGCAGCCGATGGGGTGTAGGACAGCTGAACACCGGGGAGCTGTTTTTT.